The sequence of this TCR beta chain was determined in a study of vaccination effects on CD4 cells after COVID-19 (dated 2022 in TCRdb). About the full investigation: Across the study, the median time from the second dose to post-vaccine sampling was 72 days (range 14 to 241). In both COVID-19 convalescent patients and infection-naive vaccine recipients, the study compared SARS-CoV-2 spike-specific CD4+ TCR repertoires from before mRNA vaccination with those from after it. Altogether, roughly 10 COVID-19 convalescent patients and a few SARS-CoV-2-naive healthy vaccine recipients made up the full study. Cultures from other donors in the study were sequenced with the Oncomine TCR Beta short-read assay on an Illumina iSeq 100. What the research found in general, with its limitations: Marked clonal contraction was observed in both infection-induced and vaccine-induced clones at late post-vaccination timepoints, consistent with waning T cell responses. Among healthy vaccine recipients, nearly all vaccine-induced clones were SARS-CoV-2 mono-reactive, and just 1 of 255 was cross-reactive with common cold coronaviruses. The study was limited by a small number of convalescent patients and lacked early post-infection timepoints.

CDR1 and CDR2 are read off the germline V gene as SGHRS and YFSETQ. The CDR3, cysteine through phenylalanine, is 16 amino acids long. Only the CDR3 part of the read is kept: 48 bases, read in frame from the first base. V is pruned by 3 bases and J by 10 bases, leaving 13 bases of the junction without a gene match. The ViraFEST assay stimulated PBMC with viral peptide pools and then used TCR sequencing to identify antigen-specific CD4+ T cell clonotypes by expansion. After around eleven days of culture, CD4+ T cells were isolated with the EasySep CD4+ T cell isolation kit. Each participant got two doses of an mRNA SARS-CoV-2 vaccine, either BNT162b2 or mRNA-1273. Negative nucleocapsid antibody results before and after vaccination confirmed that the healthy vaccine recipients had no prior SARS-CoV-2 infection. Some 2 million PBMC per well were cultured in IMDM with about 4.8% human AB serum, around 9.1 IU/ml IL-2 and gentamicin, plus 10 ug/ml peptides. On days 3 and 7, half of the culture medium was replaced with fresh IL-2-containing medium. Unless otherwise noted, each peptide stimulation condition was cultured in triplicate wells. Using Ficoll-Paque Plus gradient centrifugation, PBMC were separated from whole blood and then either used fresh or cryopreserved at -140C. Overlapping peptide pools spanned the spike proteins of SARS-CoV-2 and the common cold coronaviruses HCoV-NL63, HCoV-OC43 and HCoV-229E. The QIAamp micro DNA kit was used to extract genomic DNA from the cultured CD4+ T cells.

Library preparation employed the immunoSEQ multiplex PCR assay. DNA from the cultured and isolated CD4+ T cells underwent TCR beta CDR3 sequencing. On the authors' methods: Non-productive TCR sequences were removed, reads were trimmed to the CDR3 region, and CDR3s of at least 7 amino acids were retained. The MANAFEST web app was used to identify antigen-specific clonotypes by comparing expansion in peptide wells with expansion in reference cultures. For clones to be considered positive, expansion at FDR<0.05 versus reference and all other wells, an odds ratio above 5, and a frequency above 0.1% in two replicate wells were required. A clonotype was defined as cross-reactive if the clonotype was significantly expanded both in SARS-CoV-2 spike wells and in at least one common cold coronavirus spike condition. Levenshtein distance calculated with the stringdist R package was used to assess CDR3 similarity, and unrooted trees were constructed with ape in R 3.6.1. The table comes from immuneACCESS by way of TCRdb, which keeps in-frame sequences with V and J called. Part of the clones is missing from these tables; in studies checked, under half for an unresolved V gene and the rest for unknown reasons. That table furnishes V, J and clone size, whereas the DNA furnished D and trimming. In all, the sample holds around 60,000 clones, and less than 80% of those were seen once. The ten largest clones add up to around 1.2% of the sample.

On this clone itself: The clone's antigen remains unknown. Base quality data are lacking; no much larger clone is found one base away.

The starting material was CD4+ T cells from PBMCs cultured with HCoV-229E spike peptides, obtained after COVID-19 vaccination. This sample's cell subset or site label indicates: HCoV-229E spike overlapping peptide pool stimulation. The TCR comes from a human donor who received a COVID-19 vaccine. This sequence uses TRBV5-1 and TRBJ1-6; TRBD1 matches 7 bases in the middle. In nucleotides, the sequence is TGCGCCAGCAGCTCGTTAATGGGACAGAAGGACTCACCCCTCCACTTT. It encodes CASSSLMGQKDSPLHF. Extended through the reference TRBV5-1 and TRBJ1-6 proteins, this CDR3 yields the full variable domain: KAGVTQTPRYLIKTRGQQVTLSCSPISGHRSVSWYQQTPGQGLQFLFEYFSETQRNKGNFPGRFSGRQFSNSRSEMNVSTLELGDSALYLCASSSLMGQKDSPLHFGNGTRLTVT.